This T cell receptor (beta chain) was profiled in a study of regulatory T cells in long-lasting Graves disease. Study-wide background: Duration of antithyroid drug therapy among newly diagnosed Graves' patients was under 3 months.

TCR beta libraries were built with iRepertoire HTBI primers and Arm-PCR of CDR3 regions. TCRdb redid the calling of the multiplex PCR reads with MiXCR, one entry per CDR3 protein. This sample has about 560,000 distinct CDR3 sequences, with roughly a sixth found just once. This CDR3 comprises 15 residues. Per germline, CDR1 GTSNPN and CDR2 SVGIG (reference sequence). V was shortened by 5 bases and J by 3 bases, with 16 bases between the two germline ends. The time point here: newly diagnosed GD, antithyroid drugs for less than 3 months. After RNA was extracted from PBMCs, the TCR library was made from it. An endocrinology department in Xi'an, China, supplied the patients. The sample also formed part of further work on T cells in Graves' hyperthyroidism and ophthalmopathy.

The rearrangement links TRBV30 to TRBJ2-2, with a tentative D call TRBD2 (5 bases). The sample in question was peripheral blood mononuclear cells (PBMCs), obtained at new diagnosis, from a patient treated with antithyroid drugs. This TCR derives from a man between 18 and 29 years old with Graves disease. The CDR3 sequence: CAWDLRGTYTGELFF. Written as DNA, the CDR3 is TGTGCCTGGGACCTCCGGGGAACTTACACCGGGGAGCTGTTTTTT.